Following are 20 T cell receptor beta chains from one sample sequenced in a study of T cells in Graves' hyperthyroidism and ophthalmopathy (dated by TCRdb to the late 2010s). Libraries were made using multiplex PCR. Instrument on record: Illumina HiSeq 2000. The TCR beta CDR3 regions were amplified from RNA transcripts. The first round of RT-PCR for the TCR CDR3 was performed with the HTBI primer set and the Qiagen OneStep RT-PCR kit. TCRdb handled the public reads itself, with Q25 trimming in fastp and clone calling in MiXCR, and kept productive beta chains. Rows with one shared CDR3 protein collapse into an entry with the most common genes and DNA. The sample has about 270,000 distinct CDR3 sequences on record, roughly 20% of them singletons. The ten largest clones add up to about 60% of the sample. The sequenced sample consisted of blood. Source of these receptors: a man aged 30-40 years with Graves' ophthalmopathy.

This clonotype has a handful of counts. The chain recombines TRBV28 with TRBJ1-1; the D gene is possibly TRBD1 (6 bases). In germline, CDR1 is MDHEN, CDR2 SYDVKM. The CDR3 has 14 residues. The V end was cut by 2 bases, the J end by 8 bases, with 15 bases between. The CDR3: CASSLATGPPEAFF. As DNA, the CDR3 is TGTGCCAGCAGTTTAGCCACAGGGCCCCCAGAAGCTTTCTTT.

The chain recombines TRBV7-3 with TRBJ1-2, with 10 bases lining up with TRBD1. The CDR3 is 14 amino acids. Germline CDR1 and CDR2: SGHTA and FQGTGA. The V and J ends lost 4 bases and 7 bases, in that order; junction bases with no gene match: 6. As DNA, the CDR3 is TGTGCCAGCAGCTCCGACAGGGGGCTTGGTGGCTACACCTTC. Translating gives CASSSDRGLGGYTF.

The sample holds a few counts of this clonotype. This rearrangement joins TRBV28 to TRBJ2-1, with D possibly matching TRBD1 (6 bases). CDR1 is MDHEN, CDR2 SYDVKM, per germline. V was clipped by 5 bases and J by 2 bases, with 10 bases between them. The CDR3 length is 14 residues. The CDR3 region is CASSTWDTYNEQFF. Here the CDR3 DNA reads TGTGCCAGCAGTACCTGGGACACCTACAATGAGCAGTTCTTC.

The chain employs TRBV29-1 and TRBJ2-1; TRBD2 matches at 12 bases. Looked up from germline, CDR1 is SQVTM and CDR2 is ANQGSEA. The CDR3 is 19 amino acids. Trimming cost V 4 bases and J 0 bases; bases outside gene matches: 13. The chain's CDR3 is CSVAGATSGSPRSYNEQFF. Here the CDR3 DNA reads TGCAGCGTTGCCGGGGCGACTAGCGGGAGCCCACGCTCCTACAATGAGCAGTTCTTC.

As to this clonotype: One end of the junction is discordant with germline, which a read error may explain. The CDR3 spells CTSRVSRGHSIYTEAFF. In DNA, the CDR3 is TGTACCAGCAGGGTTAGCCGAGGCCACTCTATTTACACTGAAGCTTTCTTT. The chain has TRBV28 and TRBJ1-1; perhaps TRBD1 as D (5 bases). The CDR3 runs to 17 residues. Germline V gene lookup returns CDR1 MDHEN and CDR2 SYDVKM.

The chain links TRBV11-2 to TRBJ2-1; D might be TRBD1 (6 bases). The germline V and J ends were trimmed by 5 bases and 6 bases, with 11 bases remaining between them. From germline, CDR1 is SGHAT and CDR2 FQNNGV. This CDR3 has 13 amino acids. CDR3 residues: CASSLGQSNEQFF. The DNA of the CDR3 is TGTGCCAGCAGCCTAGGACAGTCCAATGAGCAGTTCTTC.

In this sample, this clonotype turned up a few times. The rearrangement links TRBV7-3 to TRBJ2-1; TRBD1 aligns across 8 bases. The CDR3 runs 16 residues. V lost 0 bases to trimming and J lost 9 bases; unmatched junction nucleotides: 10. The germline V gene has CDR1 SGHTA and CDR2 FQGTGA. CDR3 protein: CASSLTQTGAGGEQFF. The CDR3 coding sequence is TGTGCCAGCAGCTTAACTCAGACAGGGGCCGGGGGTGAGCAGTTCTTC.

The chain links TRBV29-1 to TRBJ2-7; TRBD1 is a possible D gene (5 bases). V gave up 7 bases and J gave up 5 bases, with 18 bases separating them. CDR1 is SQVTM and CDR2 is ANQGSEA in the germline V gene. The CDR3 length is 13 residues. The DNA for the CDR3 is TGCAGCGCCACAACGCAGGGTCTCCACGAGCAGTACTTC. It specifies CSATTQGLHEQYF.

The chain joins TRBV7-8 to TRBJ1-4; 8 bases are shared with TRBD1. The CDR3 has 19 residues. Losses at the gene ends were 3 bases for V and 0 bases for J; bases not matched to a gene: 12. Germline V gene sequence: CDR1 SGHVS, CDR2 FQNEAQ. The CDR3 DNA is TGTGCCAGCAGCTTCGGAGACAGGGGTGTCGCAGCAACTAATGAAAAACTGTTTTTT. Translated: CASSFGDRGVAATNEKLFF.

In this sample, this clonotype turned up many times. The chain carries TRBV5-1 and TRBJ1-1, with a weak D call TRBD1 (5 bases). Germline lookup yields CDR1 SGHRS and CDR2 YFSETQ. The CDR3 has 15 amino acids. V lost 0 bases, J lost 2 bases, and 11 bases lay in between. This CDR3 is CASSLAGGANTEAFF. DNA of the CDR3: TGCGCCAGCAGCTTGGCCGGCGGGGCAAACACTGAAGCTTTCTTT.

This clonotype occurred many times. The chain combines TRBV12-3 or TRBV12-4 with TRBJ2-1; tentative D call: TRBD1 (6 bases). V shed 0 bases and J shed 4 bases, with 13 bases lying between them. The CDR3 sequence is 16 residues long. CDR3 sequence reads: CASSLATGGGYNEQFF. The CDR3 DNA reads TGTGCCAGCAGTTTAGCGACAGGAGGAGGTTACAATGAGCAGTTCTTC.

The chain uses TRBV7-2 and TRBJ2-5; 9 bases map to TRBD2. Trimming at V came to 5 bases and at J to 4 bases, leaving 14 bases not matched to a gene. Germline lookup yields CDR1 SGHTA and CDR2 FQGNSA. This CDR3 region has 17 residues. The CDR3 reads CASSRSGGGRAVETQYF. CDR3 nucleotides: TGTGCCAGCAGCCGCTCTGGTGGCGGGAGGGCCGTAGAGACCCAGTACTTC.

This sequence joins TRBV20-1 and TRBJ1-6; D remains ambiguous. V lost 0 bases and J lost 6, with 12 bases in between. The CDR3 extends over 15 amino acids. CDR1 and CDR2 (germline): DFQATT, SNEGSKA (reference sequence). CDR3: CSARDQGWGNSPLHF. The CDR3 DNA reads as TGCAGTGCTAGAGATCAAGGGTGGGGTAATTCACCCCTCCACTTT.

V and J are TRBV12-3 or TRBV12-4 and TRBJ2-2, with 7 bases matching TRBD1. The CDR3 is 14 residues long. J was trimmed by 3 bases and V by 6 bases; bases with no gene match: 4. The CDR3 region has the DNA TGTGCCAGCAGAAAAGACAGGGACACCGGGGAGCTGTTTTTT. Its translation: CASRKDRDTGELFF.

The CDR3 nucleotides are TGTGCTATCCAACTATCCTTGAACACTGAAGCTTTCTTT. It codes for CAIQLSLNTEAFF. This chain connects TRBV12-5 to TRBJ1-1; D remains unclear. Trimming removed 10 bases at V and 0 bases at J, with 12 bases between. This CDR3 has 13 residues. The germline gives CDR1 LGHNT, CDR2 FRNRAP.

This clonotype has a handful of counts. Here the CDR3 DNA reads TGTGCCACCAGTGACCCCGGGGGGCGCGAGTACGAGCAGTACTTC. It encodes CATSDPGGREYEQYF. The chain employs TRBV24-1 and TRBJ2-7, with D possibly matching TRBD2 (7 bases). From germline, CDR1 is KGHDR and CDR2 SFDVKD. Trimming stripped 4 bases from V and 4 bases from J, with 16 bases between. This CDR3 spans 15 amino acids.

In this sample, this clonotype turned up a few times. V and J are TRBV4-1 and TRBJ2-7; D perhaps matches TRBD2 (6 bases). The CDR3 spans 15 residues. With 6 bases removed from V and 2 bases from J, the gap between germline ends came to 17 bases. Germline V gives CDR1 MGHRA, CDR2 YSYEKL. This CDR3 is CASSNPGLQTYEQYF. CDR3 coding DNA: TGCGCCAGCAGTAACCCGGGACTCCAAACCTACGAGCAGTACTTC.

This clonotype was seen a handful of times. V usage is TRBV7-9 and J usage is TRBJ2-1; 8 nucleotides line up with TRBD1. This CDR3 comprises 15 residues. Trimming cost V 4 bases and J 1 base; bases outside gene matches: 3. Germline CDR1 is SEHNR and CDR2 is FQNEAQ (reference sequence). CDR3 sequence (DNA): TGTGCCAGCAGCTCACAGGGGGGATCCTACAATGAGCAGTTCTTC. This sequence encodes CASSSQGGSYNEQFF.

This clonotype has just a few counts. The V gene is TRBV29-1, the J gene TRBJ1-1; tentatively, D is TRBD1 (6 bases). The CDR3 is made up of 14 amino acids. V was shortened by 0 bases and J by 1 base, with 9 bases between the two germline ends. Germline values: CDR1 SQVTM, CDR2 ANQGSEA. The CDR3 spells CSVEDRQENTEAFF. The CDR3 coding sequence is TGCAGCGTTGAAGACCGACAGGAGAACACTGAAGCTTTCTTT.

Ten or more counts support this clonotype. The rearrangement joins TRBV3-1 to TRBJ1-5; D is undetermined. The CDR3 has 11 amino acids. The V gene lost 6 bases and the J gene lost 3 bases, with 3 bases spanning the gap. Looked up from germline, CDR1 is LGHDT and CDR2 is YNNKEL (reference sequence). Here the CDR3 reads CASSFNQPQHF. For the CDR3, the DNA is TGTGCCAGCAGTTTCAATCAGCCCCAGCATTTT.